This T cell receptor beta chain was profiled in a study of T cells after yellow fever vaccination. It was through 5'RACE template switching that TCR cDNA was made, with a universal primer site and UMIs added. TCRdb re-called the 5' RACE reads with MiXCR, one entry per CDR3 protein. This sample has 250,000 to 300,000 distinct CDR3 sequences; around 4.9% occur once, and the top ten carry around 3.5%. V was trimmed by 7 bases and J by 6 bases, leaving 22 bases between them. CDR1 and CDR2 from the germline V gene are MDHEN and SYDVKM. The CDR3 has 17 amino acids. This clonotype was found a few times. This rearrangement joins TRBV28 to TRBJ1-6; D might be TRBD1 (6 bases). Specimen: CD4+ T cells sorted from PBMCs, collected on the day of the yellow fever booster vaccination. The receptor was isolated from a man aged 18 to 29 who received the YFV17D yellow fever vaccine. DNA for the CDR3: TGTGCCAGCATCTCCCTAGGGGGGGCTTCGGGTAATTCACCCCTCCACTTT. Encoded protein: CASISLGGASGNSPLHF.